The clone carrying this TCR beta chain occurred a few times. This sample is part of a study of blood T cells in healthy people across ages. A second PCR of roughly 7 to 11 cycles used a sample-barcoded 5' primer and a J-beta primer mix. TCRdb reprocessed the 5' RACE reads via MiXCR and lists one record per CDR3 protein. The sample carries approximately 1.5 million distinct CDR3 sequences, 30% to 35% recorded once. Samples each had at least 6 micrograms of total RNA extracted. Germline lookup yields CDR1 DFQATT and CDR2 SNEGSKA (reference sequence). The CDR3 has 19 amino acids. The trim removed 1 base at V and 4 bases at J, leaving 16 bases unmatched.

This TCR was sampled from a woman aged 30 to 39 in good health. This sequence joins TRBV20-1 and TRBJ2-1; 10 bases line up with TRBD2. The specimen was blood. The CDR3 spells CSARGLGAGGPLSYNEQFF. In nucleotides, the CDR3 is TGCAGTGCTAGAGGCCTAGGAGCGGGAGGGCCTTTGTCTTACAATGAGCAGTTCTTC.